These 26 T cell receptor beta chains came from one sample sequenced in a study of T cell responses to AZD1222 COVID-19 vaccine. Here immunoSEQ multiplex PCR was the method, and the copy in TCRdb shows in-frame clones only, minus some. The repertoire holds 150,000 or so clones, with about 90% as singletons. This sample comprised peripheral blood, obtained on day 0 of MenACWY control vaccination. The receptors originated from an adult in good health.

The V gene is TRBV5-4, the J gene TRBJ2-3; 12 positions match TRBD2. Trimming at V came to 4 bases and at J to 3 bases, leaving 6 bases not matched to a gene. Germline values: CDR1 SGHNT, CDR2 YYREEE (reference sequence). This CDR3 region has 16 residues. Here the CDR3 DNA reads TGTGCCAGCAGCCCGACTAGCGGGAGTTTGACAGATACGCAGTATTTT. It is translated as CASSPTSGSLTDTQYF.

The chain carries TRBV9 and TRBJ2-5, with TRBD1 matching over 10 bases. CDR3 length: 15 amino acids. From germline, CDR1 is SGDLS and CDR2 YYNGEE. V trimming: 2 bases; J trimming: 5 bases; junction bases outside the gene matches: 6. The CDR3 DNA follows: TGTGCCAGCAGCGTCGGGACAGGGGTTCAGGAGACCCAGTACTTC. It translates to CASSVGTGVQETQYF.

The rearrangement joins TRBV24-1 to TRBJ2-3; D assignment may be TRBD1 or TRBD2 (6 bases each). The V gene's germline CDR1 is KGHDR and CDR2 SFDVKD. Trimming cost V 5 bases and J 9 bases, with 17 bases left between them. The CDR3 has 14 amino acids. CDR3 coding DNA: TGTGCCACCAGTGCTGGGGGCGTTCGGGGGACGCAGTATTTT. As protein: CATSAGGVRGTQYF.

The chain carries TRBV19 and TRBJ1-2, with D possibly TRBD1 on 5 matching bases. Deletions cut 3 bases from V and 3 bases from J, with 11 bases between. Germline CDR1 and CDR2: LNHDA and SQIVND (reference sequence). CDR3 length: 14 amino acids. CDR3: CASSIGRVDYGYTF. The CDR3 DNA follows: TGTGCCAGTAGTATCGGCAGGGTCGACTATGGCTACACCTTC.

This CDR3 is CASVSGTSNEQFF. In DNA form, the CDR3 reads TGTGCCAGCGTATCCGGGACTTCCAATGAGCAGTTCTTC. The J gene is TRBJ2-1, the V gene TRBV2; tentative D call: TRBD2 (6 bases). Looked up from germline, CDR1 is SNHLY and CDR2 is FYNNEI. The CDR3 covers 13 residues. V was shortened by 8 bases and J by 6 bases, with 14 bases between the two germline ends.

The chain has TRBV30 and TRBJ1-2; TRBD1 might be the D (5 bases). This CDR3 is 16 amino acids long. V was clipped by 3 bases and J by 6 bases, with 23 bases between them. Germline CDR1 GTSNPN, CDR2 SVGIG (reference sequence). For the CDR3, the DNA is TGTGCCTGGAGCCCCCGAGAGGGGCGAGTCTGGGATGGCTACACCTTC. The encoded protein is CAWSPREGRVWDGYTF.

The chain employs TRBV6-4 and TRBJ2-7; 12 nucleotides line up with TRBD1. V shed 6 bases, J shed 4 bases, and the junction held 16 bases outside the gene matches. Germline lookup yields CDR1 MRHNA and CDR2 SNTAGT. There are 18 residues in the CDR3. The CDR3 reads CASRVTQTGQGAHYEQYV. The DNA for the CDR3 is TGTGCCAGCAGAGTCACTCAAACGGGACAGGGGGCGCATTACGAGCAGTACGTC.

This chain joins TRBV30 and TRBJ1-5; D remains ambiguous. V dropped 0 bases and J dropped 2 bases, with 17 bases sitting between them. Germline CDR1 and CDR2: GTSNPN and SVGIG (reference sequence). CDR3 size: 17 residues. CDR3 nucleotides: TGTGCCTGGAGTGTATCTGGACTCCGGAGGGGCAATCAGCCCCAGCATTTT. Its translation: CAWSVSGLRRGNQPQHF.

The V call is TRBV11-1, the J call TRBJ2-7, with D perhaps TRBD1 (6 bases). Trimming left V 3 bases short and J 5 bases short, with 17 bases between. Germline V gene sequence: CDR1 SGHAT, CDR2 FQDESV (reference sequence). This CDR3 is 15 amino acids long. CDR3 region: CASSFSSDSPHEQYF. The DNA of the CDR3 is TGTGCCAGCAGCTTTTCCTCGGACAGCCCCCACGAGCAGTACTTC.

The chain links TRBV10-3 to TRBJ1-2; possible D gene TRBD1, 5 bases. V shed 3 bases and J shed 0 bases, with 11 bases lying between them. The CDR3 is made up of 15 amino acids. Germline CDR1 ENHRY, CDR2 SYGVKD. The CDR3 region is CAISEGQGTNYGYTF. The CDR3 region has the DNA TGTGCCATCAGTGAAGGGCAGGGTACTAACTATGGCTACACCTTC.

The CDR3 reads CASSFRQGGNTIYF. The CDR3 DNA reads as TGTGCCAGCAGTTTCCGCCAGGGAGGAAACACCATATATTTT. The chain joins TRBV28 to TRBJ1-3; D perhaps matches TRBD1 (5 bases). Per the germline V gene, CDR1 is MDHEN and CDR2 is SYDVKM. This CDR3 is 14 amino acids long. V dropped 3 bases and J dropped 4 bases, with 10 bases sitting between them.

The chain is built from TRBV5-4 and TRBJ2-7, with a tentative D call TRBD1 (5 bases). The germline CDR1 and CDR2 sequences are SGHNT and YYREEE (reference sequence). Trimming pared 5 bases from V and 5 bases from J, leaving 11 bases between. The CDR3 spans 12 residues. For the CDR3, the DNA is TGTGCCAGCAGTCAGGGTAGCAACGAGCAGTACTTC. Residues: CASSQGSNEQYF.

V and J are TRBV7-8 and TRBJ2-6; 13 positions match TRBD2. Germline V gene lookup returns CDR1 SGHVS and CDR2 FQNEAQ. Trimming at V came to 5 bases and at J to 2 bases, leaving 6 bases not matched to a gene. The CDR3 contains 18 residues. CDR3 loop: CASSRGLAGAPGANVLTF. The CDR3 DNA is TGTGCCAGCAGCCGTGGACTAGCGGGAGCTCCTGGGGCCAACGTCCTGACTTTC.

The rearrangement uses TRBV25-1 and TRBJ1-4; D gene unclear. V was clipped by 8 bases and J by 4 bases, with 11 bases between them. Germline V gene lookup returns CDR1 MGHDK and CDR2 SYGVNS. CDR3 length equals 13 residues. The CDR3 coding sequence is TGTGCCAGCCAGACCATGGGTAATGAAAAACTGTTTTTT. Encoded protein: CASQTMGNEKLFF.

This clone was seen a few times. J is TRBJ2-2 and V is TRBV9; 8 nucleotides align to TRBD2. There are 15 residues in the CDR3. From germline, CDR1 is SGDLS and CDR2 YYNGEE. V shed 3 bases, J shed 7 bases, and the junction held 8 bases outside the gene matches. The CDR3 region is CASSATAGDHGELFF. CDR3 nucleotide sequence: TGTGCCAGCAGCGCTACAGCGGGAGATCACGGGGAGCTGTTTTTT. The variable domain in full, with the rest retrieved from reference TRBV9 and TRBJ2-2, is DSGVTQTPKHLITATGQRVTLRCSPRSGDLSVYWYQQSLDQGLQFLIQYYNGEERAKGNILERFSAQQFPDLHSELNLSSLELGDSALYFCASSATAGDHGELFFGEGSRLTVL.

The gene calls are TRBV27 and TRBJ2-7; TRBD2 aligns across 10 bases. The V gene's germline CDR1 is MNHEY and CDR2 SMNVEV (reference sequence). This CDR3 comprises 16 residues. Unmatched junction bases numbered 14, after V lost 7 bases and J lost 5 bases. CDR3 region: CASTLAEREGLDEQYF. The DNA of the CDR3 is TGTGCCAGCACCCTGGCTGAGCGGGAGGGCCTGGACGAGCAGTACTTC.

This chain uses TRBV28 with TRBJ2-1; TRBD1 matches at 9 bases. The CDR3 sequence is 14 residues long. Germline loops: CDR1 MDHEN, CDR2 SYDVKM. V gave up 8 bases and J gave up 3 bases; unmatched junction bases: 5. The CDR3 nucleotides are TGTGCCAGCTCCGGGACAGGGTACTACAATGAGCAGTTCTTC. Amino acids: CASSGTGYYNEQFF.

V is TRBV7-3 and J is TRBJ2-3, with 11 bases that match TRBD2. This CDR3 is built from 16 residues. In germline, CDR1 is SGHTA, CDR2 FQGTGA. Losses at the gene ends were 5 bases for V and 2 bases for J; bases not matched to a gene: 6. This CDR3 reads CASSRSSGRTTDTQYF. Written as DNA, the CDR3 is TGTGCCAGCAGCCGATCTAGCGGGAGGACCACAGATACGCAGTATTTT.

The rearrangement links TRBV3-1 (or the pseudogene TRBV3-2) to TRBJ1-6; 9 positions agree with TRBD1. CDR3 length: 17 residues. The junction had 11 bases not matched to a gene; V was cut back by 1 base and J by 10 bases. Germline V gene data show CDR1 as LGHDT and CDR2 as YNNKEL (reference sequence). The CDR3 DNA reads TGTGCCAGCAGCCAAGCACCATCACAGGGGGCCAGCTCACCCCTCCACTTT. Translation gives CASSQAPSQGASSPLHF.

This sequence joins TRBV9 and TRBJ2-7; D gene ambiguous. V was clipped by 2 bases and J by 0 bases, with 9 bases between them. Germline V gene lookup returns CDR1 SGDLS and CDR2 YYNGEE. The CDR3 contains 14 residues. The CDR3 nucleotides are TGTGCCAGCAGCGTCCGGGCCCACTCCTACGAGCAGTACTTC. Its protein is CASSVRAHSYEQYF.

The chain is built from TRBV5-4 and TRBJ1-3; weak D call: TRBD1 (6 bases). V lost 7 bases, J lost 2 bases, and 19 bases lay in between. Germline V gene data show CDR1 as SGHNT and CDR2 as YYREEE (reference sequence). This CDR3 spans 16 amino acids. For the CDR3, the DNA is TGTGCCAGCGCCTTGGGATTACAGGGTGCTGGAAACACCATATATTTT. Protein product: CASALGLQGAGNTIYF.

The rearrangement links TRBV13 to TRBJ2-1; D not certain. This CDR3 has 13 residues. Germline V gives CDR1 PRHDT, CDR2 FYEKMQ (reference sequence). The germline V and J ends were trimmed by 3 bases and 5 bases, with 8 bases remaining between them. CDR3 DNA: TGTGCCAGCAGCTTCGGCAGAAACAATGAGCAGTTCTTC. This translates into CASSFGRNNEQFF.

The rearrangement links TRBV10-3 to TRBJ1-2; possible D gene TRBD1, 5 bases. The germline V gene has CDR1 ENHRY and CDR2 SYGVKD. The CDR3 contains 15 residues. Trimming cost V 4 bases and J 7 bases, with 19 bases left between them. The CDR3: CAISAYRDPKAGYTF. CDR3 DNA: TGTGCCATCAGTGCATACCGGGACCCGAAGGCTGGCTACACCTTC.

The rearrangement links TRBV29-1 to TRBJ2-7; 7 bases are shared with TRBD1. Germline V gene data show CDR1 as SQVTM and CDR2 as ANQGSEA. Trimming at V came to 5 bases and at J to 0 bases, leaving 7 bases not matched to a gene. This CDR3 is built from 14 residues. The CDR3 nucleotides are TGCAGCGTTCTCGGACAGGCTCACTCCTACGAGCAGTACTTC. It codes for CSVLGQAHSYEQYF.

The V and J genes are TRBV9 and TRBJ1-1, with D perhaps TRBD1 (5 bases). V was clipped by 3 bases and J by 0 bases, with 9 bases between them. This CDR3 is 14 amino acids long. Germline V CDR1 and CDR2: SGDLS, YYNGEE. CDR3: CASSGQKMNTEAFF. In DNA form, the CDR3 reads TGTGCCAGCAGCGGACAGAAAATGAACACTGAAGCTTTCTTT.

This clone was seen a few times. Other DNA sequences of this sample code for an identical CDR3. The V and J genes are TRBV19 and TRBJ2-1; D is unclear. Germline V gene sequence: CDR1 LNHDA, CDR2 SQIVND (reference sequence). The CDR3 loop spans 13 amino acids. The V gene lost 3 bases and the J gene lost 9 bases, with 12 bases spanning the gap. CDR3 DNA sequence: TGTGCCAGTAGTATCACCTCAGGATCTGAGCAGTTCTTC. The encoded protein is CASSITSGSEQFF.